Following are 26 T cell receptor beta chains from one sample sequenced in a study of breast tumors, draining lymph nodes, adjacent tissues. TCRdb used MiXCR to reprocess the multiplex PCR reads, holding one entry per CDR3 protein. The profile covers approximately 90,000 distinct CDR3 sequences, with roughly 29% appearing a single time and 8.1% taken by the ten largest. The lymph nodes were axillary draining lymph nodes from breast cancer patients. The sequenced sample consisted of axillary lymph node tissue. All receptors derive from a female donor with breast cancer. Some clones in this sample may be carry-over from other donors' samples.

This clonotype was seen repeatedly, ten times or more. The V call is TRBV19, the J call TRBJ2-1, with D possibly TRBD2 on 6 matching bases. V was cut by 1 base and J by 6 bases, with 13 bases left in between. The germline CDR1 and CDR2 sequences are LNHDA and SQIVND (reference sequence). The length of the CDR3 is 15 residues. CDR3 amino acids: CASSIVGGGGNEQFF. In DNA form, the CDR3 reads TGTGCCAGTAGTATAGTGGGGGGTGGGGGCAATGAGCAGTTCTTC.

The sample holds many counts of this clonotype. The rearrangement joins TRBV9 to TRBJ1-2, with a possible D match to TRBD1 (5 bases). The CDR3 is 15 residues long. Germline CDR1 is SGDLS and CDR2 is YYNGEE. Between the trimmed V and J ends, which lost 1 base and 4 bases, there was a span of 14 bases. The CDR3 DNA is TGTGCCAGCAGCGTAAAGGATACGGGGGGCTATGGCTACACCTTC. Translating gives CASSVKDTGGYGYTF. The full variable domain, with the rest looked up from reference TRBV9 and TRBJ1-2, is DSGVTQTPKHLITATGQRVTLRCSPRSGDLSVYWYQQSLDQGLQFLIQYYNGEERAKGNILERFSAQQFPDLHSELNLSSLELGDSALYFCASSVKDTGGYGYTFGSGTRLTVV.

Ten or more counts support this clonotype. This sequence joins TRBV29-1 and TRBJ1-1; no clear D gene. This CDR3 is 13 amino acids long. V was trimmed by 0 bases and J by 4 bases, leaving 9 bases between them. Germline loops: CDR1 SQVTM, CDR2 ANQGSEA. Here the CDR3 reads CSVEESGGTEAFF. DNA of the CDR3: TGCAGCGTTGAAGAAAGTGGTGGCACTGAAGCTTTCTTT.

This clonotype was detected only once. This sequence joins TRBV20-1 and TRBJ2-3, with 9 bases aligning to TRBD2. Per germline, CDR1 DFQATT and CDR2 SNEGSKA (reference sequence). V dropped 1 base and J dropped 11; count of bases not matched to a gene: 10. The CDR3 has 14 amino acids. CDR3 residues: CSARGGGRDNEQYF. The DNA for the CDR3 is TGCAGTGCTAGAGGGGGCGGGAGGGACAATGAGCAGTATTTT.

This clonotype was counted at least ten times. CDR3 residues: CASSTLGGGIRRREQYF. The CDR3 DNA reads TGTGCCAGCAGTACTCTGGGAGGAGGGATCAGGAGGAGAGAGCAGTACTTC. This rearrangement joins TRBV6-2 or TRBV6-3 to TRBJ2-7; tentatively, D is TRBD2 (6 bases). Germline CDR1 reads MNHEY; CDR2 reads SVGEGT. The CDR3 totals 17 residues. V lost 5 bases, J lost 7 bases, and 27 bases lay in between.

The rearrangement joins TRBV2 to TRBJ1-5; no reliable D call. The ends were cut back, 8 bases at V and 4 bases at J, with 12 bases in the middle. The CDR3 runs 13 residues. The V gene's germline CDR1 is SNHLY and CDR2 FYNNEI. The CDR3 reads CASRLGRNQPQHF. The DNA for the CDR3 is TGTGCCAGCCGGTTAGGACGAAATCAGCCCCAGCATTTT.

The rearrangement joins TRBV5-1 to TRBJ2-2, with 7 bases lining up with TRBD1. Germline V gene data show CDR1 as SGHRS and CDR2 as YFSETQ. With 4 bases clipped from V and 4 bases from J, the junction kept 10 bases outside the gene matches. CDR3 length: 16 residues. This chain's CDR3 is CASSQTGTAVTGELFF. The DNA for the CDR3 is TGCGCCAGCAGCCAGACCGGGACAGCTGTCACCGGGGAGCTGTTTTTT.

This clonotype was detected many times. The CDR3 coding sequence is TGTGCCAGCAGCGGCGGGACTGGGAACACCGGGGAGCTGTTTTTT. Translation: CASSGGTGNTGELFF. The J gene is TRBJ2-2, the V gene TRBV9; possibly TRBD2 for D (6 bases). V was pared by 3 bases and J by 1 base, with 10 bases between. The CDR3 contains 15 residues. The germline V gene has CDR1 SGDLS and CDR2 YYNGEE.

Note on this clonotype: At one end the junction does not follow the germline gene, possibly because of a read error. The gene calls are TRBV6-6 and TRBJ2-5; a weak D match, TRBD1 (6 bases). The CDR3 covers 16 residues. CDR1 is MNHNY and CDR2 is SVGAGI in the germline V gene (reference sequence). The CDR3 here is CASWWLTGRHQETQYF. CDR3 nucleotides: TGTGCCAGCTGGTGGCTGACAGGCCGTCACCAGGAGACCCAGTACTTC.

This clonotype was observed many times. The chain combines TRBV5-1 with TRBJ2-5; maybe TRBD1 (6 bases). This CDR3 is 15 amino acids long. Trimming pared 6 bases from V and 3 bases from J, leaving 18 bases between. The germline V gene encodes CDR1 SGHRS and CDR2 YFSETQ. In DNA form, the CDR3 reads TGCGCCAGCACCACGACAGGAGCGACGGAAGAGACCCAGTACTTC. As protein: CASTTTGATEETQYF.

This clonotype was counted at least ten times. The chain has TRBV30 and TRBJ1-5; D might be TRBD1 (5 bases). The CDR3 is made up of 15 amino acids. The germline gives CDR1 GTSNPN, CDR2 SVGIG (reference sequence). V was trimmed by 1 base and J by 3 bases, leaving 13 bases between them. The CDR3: CAWSAPGGTNQPQHF. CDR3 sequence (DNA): TGTGCCTGGAGTGCCCCGGGAGGGACCAATCAGCCCCAGCATTTT.

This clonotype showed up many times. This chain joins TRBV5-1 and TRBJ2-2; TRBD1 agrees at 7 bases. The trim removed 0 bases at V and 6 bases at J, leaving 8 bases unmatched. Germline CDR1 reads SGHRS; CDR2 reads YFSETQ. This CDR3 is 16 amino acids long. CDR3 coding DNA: TGCGCCAGCAGCTTGGTGTCAGGGGGTTACTCCGGGGAGCTGTTTTTT. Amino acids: CASSLVSGGYSGELFF.

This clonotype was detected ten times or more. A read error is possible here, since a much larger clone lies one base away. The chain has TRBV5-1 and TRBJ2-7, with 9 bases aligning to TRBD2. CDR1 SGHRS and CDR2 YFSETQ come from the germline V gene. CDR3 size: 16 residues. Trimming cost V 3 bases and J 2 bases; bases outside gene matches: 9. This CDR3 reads CASSSKTCGRAYEQYF. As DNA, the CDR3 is TGCGCCAGCAGCTCCAAGACTTGCGGGAGGGCCTACGAGCAGTACTTC.

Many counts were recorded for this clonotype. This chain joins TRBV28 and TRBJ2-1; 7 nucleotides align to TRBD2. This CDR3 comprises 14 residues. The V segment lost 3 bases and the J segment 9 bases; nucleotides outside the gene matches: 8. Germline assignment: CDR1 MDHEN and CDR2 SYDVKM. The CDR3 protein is CASSFAGEIGEQFF. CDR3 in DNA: TGTGCCAGCAGTTTCGCGGGGGAAATTGGTGAGCAGTTCTTC. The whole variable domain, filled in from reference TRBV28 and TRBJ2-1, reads DVKVTQSSRYLVKRTGEKVFLECVQDMDHENMFWYRQDPGLGLRLIYFSYDVKMKEKGDIPEGYSVSREKKERFSLILESASTNQTSMYLCASSFAGEIGEQFFGPGTRLTVL.

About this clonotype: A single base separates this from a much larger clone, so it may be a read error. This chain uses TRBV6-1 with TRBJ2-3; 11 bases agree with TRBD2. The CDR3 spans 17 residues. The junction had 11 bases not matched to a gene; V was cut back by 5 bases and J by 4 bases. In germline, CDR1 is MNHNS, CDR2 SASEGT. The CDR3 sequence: CASSQSTTSGNADTQYF. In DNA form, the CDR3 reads TGTGCCAGCAGTCAATCGACGACTAGCGGGAACGCAGATACGCAGTATTTT.

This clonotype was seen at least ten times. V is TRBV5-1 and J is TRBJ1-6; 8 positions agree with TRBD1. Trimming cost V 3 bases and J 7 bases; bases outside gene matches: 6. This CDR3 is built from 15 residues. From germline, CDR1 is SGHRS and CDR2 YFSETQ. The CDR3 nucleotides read TGCGCCAGCAGCTCGAGACAGGGGCCCAATTCACCCCTCCACTTT. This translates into CASSSRQGPNSPLHF. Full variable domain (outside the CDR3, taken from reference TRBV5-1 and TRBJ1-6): KAGVTQTPRYLIKTRGQQVTLSCSPISGHRSVSWYQQTPGQGLQFLFEYFSETQRNKGNFPGRFSGRQFSNSRSEMNVSTLELGDSALYLCASSSRQGPNSPLHFGNGTRLTVT.

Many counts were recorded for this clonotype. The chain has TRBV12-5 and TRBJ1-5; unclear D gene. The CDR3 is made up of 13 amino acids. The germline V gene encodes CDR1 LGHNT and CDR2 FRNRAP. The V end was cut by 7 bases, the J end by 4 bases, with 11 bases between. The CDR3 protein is CASAPSQNQPQHF. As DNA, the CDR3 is TGTGCTAGTGCCCCGTCCCAAAATCAGCCCCAGCATTTT.

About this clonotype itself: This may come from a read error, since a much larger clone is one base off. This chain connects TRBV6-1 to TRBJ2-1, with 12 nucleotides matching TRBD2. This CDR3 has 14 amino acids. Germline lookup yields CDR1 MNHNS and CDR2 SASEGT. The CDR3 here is CASVRLAGANGQFF. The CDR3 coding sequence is TGTGCCAGCGTAAGACTAGCGGGAGCCAATGGGCAGTTCTTC.

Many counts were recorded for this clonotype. The CDR3 DNA is TGTGCCAGCAGCCTTCGGGAGGCGGGACATGAGCAGTTCTTC. Translating gives CASSLREAGHEQFF. V gene TRBV7-9 combines with J gene TRBJ2-1; 7 nucleotides align to TRBD2. Germline V gene lookup returns CDR1 SEHNR and CDR2 FQNEAQ (reference sequence). The trim removed 5 bases at V and 8 bases at J, leaving 9 bases unmatched. The CDR3 sequence is 14 residues long.

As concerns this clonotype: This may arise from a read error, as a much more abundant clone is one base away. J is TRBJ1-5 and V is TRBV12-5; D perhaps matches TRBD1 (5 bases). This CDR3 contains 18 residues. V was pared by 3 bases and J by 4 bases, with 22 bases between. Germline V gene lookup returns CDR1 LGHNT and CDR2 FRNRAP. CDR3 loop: CASGFVLFGKGRNQPQHF. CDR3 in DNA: TGTGCTAGTGGTTTCGTACTTTTCGGGAAGGGGAGAAATCAGCCCCAGCATTTT.

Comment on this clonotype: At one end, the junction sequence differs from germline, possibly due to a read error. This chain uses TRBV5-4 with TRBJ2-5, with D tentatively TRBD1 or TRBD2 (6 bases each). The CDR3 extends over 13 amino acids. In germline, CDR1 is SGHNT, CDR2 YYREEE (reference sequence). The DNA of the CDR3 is TGCGCCAGCAGCTTGTTAGGGGGAGGGACCCAGTACTTC. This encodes CASSLLGGGTQYF.

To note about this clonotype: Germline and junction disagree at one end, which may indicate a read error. The CDR3 coding sequence is TGTGCCGCCAGCAAAGGTGGTACCAGGGGCAGAGAGACCCAGTACTTC. As protein: CAASKGGTRGRETQYF. The V and J genes are TRBV15 and TRBJ2-5; the D gene is possibly TRBD1 (6 bases). Germline CDR1 reads LNHNV; CDR2 reads YYDKDF (reference sequence). The CDR3 sequence is 16 residues long. Full variable domain (outside the CDR3, taken from reference TRBV15 and TRBJ2-5): DAMVIQNPRYQVTQFGKPVTLSCSQTLNHNVMYWYQQKSSQAPKLLFHYYDKDFNNEADTPDNFQSRRPNTSFCFLDIRSPGLGDTAMYLCAASKGGTRGRETQYFGPGTRLLVL.

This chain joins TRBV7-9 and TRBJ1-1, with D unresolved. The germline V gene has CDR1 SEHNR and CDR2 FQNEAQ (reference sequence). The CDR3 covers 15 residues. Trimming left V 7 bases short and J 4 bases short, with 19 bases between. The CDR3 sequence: CASKGGVNLSTEAFF. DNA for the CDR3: TGTGCCAGCAAAGGTGGGGTCAACCTGAGCACTGAAGCTTTCTTT.

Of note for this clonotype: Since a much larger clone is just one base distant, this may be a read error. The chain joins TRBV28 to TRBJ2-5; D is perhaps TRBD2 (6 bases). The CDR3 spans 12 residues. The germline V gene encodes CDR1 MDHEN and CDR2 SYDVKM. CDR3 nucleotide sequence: TGTGCCAGCCAAGGGACTTTCGAGACCCAGCACTTC. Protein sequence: CASQGTFETQHF. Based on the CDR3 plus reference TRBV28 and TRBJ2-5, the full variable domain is DVKVTQSSRYLVKRTGEKVFLECVQDMDHENMFWYRQDPGLGLRLIYFSYDVKMKEKGDIPEGYSVSREKKERFSLILESASTNQTSMYLCASQGTFETQHFGPGTRLLVL.

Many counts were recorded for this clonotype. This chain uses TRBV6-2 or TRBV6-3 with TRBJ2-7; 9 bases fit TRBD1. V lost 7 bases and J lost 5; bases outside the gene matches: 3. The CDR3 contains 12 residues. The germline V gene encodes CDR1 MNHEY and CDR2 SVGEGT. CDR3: CASTRTGDEQYF. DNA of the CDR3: TGTGCCAGCACCAGGACAGGGGACGAGCAGTACTTC.

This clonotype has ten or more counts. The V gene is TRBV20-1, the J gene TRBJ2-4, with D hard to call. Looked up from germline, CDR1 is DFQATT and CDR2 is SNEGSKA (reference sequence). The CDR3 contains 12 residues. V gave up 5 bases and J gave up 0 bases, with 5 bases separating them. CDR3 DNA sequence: TGCAGTGCTCTTCTAGCCAAAAACATTCAGTACTTC. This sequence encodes CSALLAKNIQYF.